What follows are 17 T cell receptor beta chains derived from one specimen sequenced in a study of monozygotic twins with inflammatory bowel disease. Reanalyzing the 5' RACE reads, TCRdb keeps one entry per CDR3 protein, without DNA. This sample's table reports about 150,000 distinct CDR3 sequences. Sequencing was performed on blood. All receptors derive from a human donor with ulcerative colitis or Crohn's disease, or a healthy co-twin of an affected twin (not recorded which).

The chain employs TRBV15 and TRBJ2-3. Germline V lookup: CDR1 LNHNV, CDR2 YYDKDF (reference sequence). The CDR3 consists of 12 residues. CDR3 protein: CATSKKTDTQYF.

The rearrangement links TRBV29-1 to TRBJ1-1. The germline V gene encodes CDR1 SQVTM and CDR2 ANQGSEA. The CDR3 has 13 residues. The CDR3 region is CSAEEAAGTEAFF.

The genes are TRBV27 and TRBJ2-7; TCRdb picks TRBD1, but there is no DNA to check that call. The CDR3 has 15 amino acids. Germline CDR1 MNHEY, CDR2 SMNVEV (reference sequence). CDR3 sequence reads: CASSHSRDRAYEQYF.

V gene TRBV7-8 combines with J gene TRBJ2-1; there is no DNA to check the TCRdb D call of TRBD1. The length of the CDR3 is 17 residues. In germline, CDR1 is SGHVS, CDR2 FQNEAQ. CDR3 protein: CASTPSGTGGRDNEQFF.

This chain uses TRBV6-6 with TRBJ1-1; TCRdb reports TRBD1, a call that lacks DNA to check it against. This CDR3 is 14 amino acids long. The V gene's germline CDR1 is MNHNY and CDR2 SVGAGI (reference sequence). The CDR3: CASSRTTGNTEAFF.

V and J are TRBV18 and TRBJ1-5; as DNA is missing, the TRBD1 call by TCRdb cannot be tested. CDR3 length: 14 residues. Germline CDR1 reads KGHSH; CDR2 reads LQKENI. The CDR3 reads CASSRDSPNQPQHF. Full variable domain (rest looked up from reference TRBV18 and TRBJ1-5): NAGVMQNPRHLVRRRGQEARLRCSPMKGHSHVYWYRQLPEEGLKFMVYLQKENIIDESGMPKERFSAEFPKEGPSILRIQQVVRGDSAAYFCASSRDSPNQPQHFGDGTRLSIL.

V gene TRBV19 combines with J gene TRBJ1-1; TCRdb lists TRBD1, though no DNA is available to test this call. CDR3 size: 15 residues. Germline CDR1 and CDR2: LNHDA and SQIVND (reference sequence). The CDR3 sequence: CASSGQKGLHTEAFF. The variable domain in full, completed from reference TRBV19 and TRBJ1-1, reads DGGITQSPKYLFRKEGQNVTLSCEQNLNHDAMYWYRQDPGQGLRLIYYSQIVNDFQKGDIAEGYSVSREKKESFPLTVTSAQKNPTAFYLCASSGQKGLHTEAFFGQGTRLTVV.

The CDR3 is CASSFSQDHEQYF. This chain connects TRBV5-1 to TRBJ2-7; checking the TCRdb D call of TRBD1 is not possible without DNA. In germline, CDR1 is SGHRS, CDR2 YFSETQ. The CDR3 totals 13 residues.

The rearrangement uses TRBV18 and TRBJ1-1; there is no DNA to check the TCRdb D call of TRBD1. The CDR3 loop spans 15 amino acids. Per germline, CDR1 KGHSH and CDR2 LQKENI. This CDR3 reads CASSPGGPTNTEAFF.

The chain is built from TRBV12-3 or TRBV12-4 and TRBJ1-5. This CDR3 spans 14 amino acids. The CDR3 here is CASSLKYSNQPQHF.

The rearrangement uses TRBV20-1 and TRBJ2-4; the TCRdb D gene call, TRBD1, has no DNA to confirm it. The germline gives CDR1 DFQATT, CDR2 SNEGSKA (reference sequence). The CDR3 consists of 16 residues. The CDR3 region is CSARQPGQVDRGIQYF.

J is TRBJ1-2 and V is TRBV6-1; TCRdb lists TRBD1, though no DNA is available to test this call. This CDR3 region has 18 residues. CDR1 and CDR2 from the germline V gene are MNHNS and SASEGT. The CDR3 loop reads CASSESIHDRGRGYGYTF.

This chain connects TRBV10-2 to TRBJ1-1; the TCRdb call, TRBD1, lacks DNA for checking. Per the germline V gene, CDR1 is WSHSY and CDR2 is SAAADI. There are 13 residues in the CDR3. The CDR3 reads CATARGVNTEAFF.

The chain recombines TRBV9 with TRBJ1-1. The CDR3 is 15 amino acids. Germline-derived CDR1 and CDR2 are SGDLS and YYNGEE. CDR3 sequence reads: CASSLTPELNTEAFF.

The J gene is TRBJ1-1, the V gene TRBV6-1. This CDR3 contains 13 residues. Germline assignment: CDR1 MNHNS and CDR2 SASEGT. CDR3 protein: CASTVGENTEAFF.

The chain is built from TRBV5-4 and TRBJ2-1. Germline CDR1 reads SGHNT; CDR2 reads YYREEE (reference sequence). The CDR3 covers 15 residues. CDR3 region: CASSPHIRTSNEQFF. The entire variable domain, with the rest obtained from reference TRBV5-4 and TRBJ2-1, is as follows: ETGVTQSPTHLIKTRGQQVTLRCSSQSGHNTVSWYQQALGQGPQFIFQYYREEENGRGNFPPRFSGLQFPNYSSELNVNALELDDSALYLCASSPHIRTSNEQFFGPGTRLTVL.

The chain recombines TRBV12-3 or TRBV12-4 with TRBJ1-5; TCRdb returns TRBD1, unconfirmable since there is no DNA. This CDR3 has 14 amino acids. CDR3 protein: CASSSSQGARPQHF.